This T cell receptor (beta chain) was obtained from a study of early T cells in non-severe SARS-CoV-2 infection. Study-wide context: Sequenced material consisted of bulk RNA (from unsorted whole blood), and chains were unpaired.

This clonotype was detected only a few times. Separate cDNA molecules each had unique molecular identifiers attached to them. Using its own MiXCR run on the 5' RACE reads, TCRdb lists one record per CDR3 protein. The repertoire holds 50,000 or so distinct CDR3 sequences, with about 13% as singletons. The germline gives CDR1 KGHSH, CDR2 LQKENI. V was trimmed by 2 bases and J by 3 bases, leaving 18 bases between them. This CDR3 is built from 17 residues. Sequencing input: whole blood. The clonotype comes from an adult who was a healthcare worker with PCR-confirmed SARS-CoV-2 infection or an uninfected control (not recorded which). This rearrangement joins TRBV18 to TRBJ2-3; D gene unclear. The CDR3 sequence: CASSPRTRLTWTDTQYF. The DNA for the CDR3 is TGTGCCAGCTCACCAAGAACTCGGCTTACCTGGACAGATACGCAGTATTTT.